This note documents a single TCR beta chain sequence. These data belong to a study of T cell changes during pregnancy in multiple sclerosis. The repertoire was sequenced with immunoSEQ multiplex PCR; TCRdb's copy has only in-frame clones and lacks some. Of 95,000 to 110,000 clones listed, roughly nine tenths are singletons. This CDR3 has 15 amino acids. Trimming left V 2 bases short and J 1 base short, with 10 bases between. Germline V CDR1 and CDR2: SGHRS, YFSETQ. The chain uses TRBV5-1 and TRBJ1-5; no definite D call. The source was peripheral blood, collected after pregnancy. This TCR came from a female donor with multiple sclerosis, enrolled in a pregnancy study. CDR3 sequence (DNA): TGCGCCAGCAGCTTCGACAATCCAAGCAATCAGCCCCAGCATTTT. Translating gives CASSFDNPSNQPQHF.